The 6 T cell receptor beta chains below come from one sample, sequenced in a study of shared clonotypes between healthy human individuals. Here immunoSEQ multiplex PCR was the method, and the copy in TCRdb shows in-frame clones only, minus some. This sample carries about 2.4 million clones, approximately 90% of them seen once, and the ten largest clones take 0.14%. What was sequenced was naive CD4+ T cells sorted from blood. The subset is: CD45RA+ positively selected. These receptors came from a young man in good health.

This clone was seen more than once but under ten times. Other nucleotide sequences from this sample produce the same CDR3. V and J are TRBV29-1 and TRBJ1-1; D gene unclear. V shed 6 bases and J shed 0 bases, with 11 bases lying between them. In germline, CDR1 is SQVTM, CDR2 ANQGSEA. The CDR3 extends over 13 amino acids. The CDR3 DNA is TGCAGCGTGGAGGAAGGGATGAACACTGAAGCTTTCTTT. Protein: CSVEEGMNTEAFF.

The CDR3 DNA reads as TGTGCCAGCAGCCGAGAGGGGTTCCTAGCCAAAAACATTCAGTACTTC. Translated: CASSREGFLAKNIQYF. This chain links TRBV16 with TRBJ2-4; either TRBD1 or TRBD2 may fit D (5 bases each). The germline V and J ends were trimmed by 4 bases and 0 bases, with 13 bases remaining between them. Germline-derived CDR1 and CDR2 are KGHSY and FQNENV. The CDR3 has 16 residues.

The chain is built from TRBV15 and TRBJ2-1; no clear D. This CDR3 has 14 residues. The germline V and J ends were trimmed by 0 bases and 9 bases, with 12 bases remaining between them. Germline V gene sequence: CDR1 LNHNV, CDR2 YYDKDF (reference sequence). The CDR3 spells CATSRDQALGEQFF. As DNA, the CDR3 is TGTGCCACCAGCAGAGATCAGGCATTAGGTGAGCAGTTCTTC.

CDR3 sequence: CASSYRVSYNSPLHF. For the CDR3, the DNA is TGTGCCAGCAGTTACAGGGTCTCCTATAATTCACCCCTCCACTTT. This chain uses TRBV6-5 with TRBJ1-6, with no clear D. The CDR3 contains 15 residues. Germline V lookup: CDR1 MNHEY, CDR2 SVGAGI. With 2 bases removed from V and 0 bases from J, the gap between germline ends came to 5 bases.

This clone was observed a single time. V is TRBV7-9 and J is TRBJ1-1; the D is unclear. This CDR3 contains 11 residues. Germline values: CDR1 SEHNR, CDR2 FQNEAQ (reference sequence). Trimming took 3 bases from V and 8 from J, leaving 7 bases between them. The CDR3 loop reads CASSFDGEAFF. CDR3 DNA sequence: TGTGCCAGCAGCTTTGACGGAGAAGCTTTCTTT.

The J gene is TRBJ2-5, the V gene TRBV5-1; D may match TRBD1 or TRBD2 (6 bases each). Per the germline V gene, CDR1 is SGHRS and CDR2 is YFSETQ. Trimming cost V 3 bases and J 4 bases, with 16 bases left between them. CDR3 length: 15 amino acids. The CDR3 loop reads CASSSPRGAGETQYF. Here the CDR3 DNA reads TGCGCCAGCAGCTCCCCAAGGGGGGCAGGAGAGACCCAGTACTTC.